The T cell receptor beta chain described here comes from a study of blood T cell repertoires in COVID-19. Study context: In each case, the material was cDNA or gDNA derived from T cells, B-cell-depleted T cells, or PBMCs.

The CDR3 contains 15 residues. Trimming took off 4 bases at V and 2 bases at J, with 12 bases between the two ends. The germline gives CDR1 LNHDA, CDR2 SQIVND (reference sequence). Clones were sequenced by immunoSEQ multiplex PCR, and TCRdb holds only the in-frame ones, with some missing. Of tens of thousands of clones detected, 88% appear once; the ten largest clones hold over 4.5%. J is TRBJ1-3 and V is TRBV19; D not certain. The sequenced material came from peripheral blood. The TCR sequence derives from a human donor in a cohort sampled during active COVID-19. The CDR3 DNA reads TGTGCCAGTAGTAATACCGGGGAGCCTGGAAACACCATATATTTT. This translates into CASSNTGEPGNTIYF.